This T cell receptor beta chain was identified during a study of T-cell reconstitution after alpha-beta-depleted transplantation in children. Molecular barcoding with unique molecular identifiers was used for the TCRbeta library. TCRdb reprocessed the PCR reads via MiXCR and lists one record per CDR3 protein. The data hold hundreds of thousands of distinct CDR3 sequences, with roughly 7.7% observed a single time. This clonotype was counted a few times. The antigen is not known. Germline CDR1 and CDR2: LNHNV and YYDKDF (reference sequence). The CDR3 is 14 residues long. V was pared by 0 bases and J by 0 bases, with 3 bases between. Study results and limitations: Several hundred expanded graft clones reportedly gave rise to the alpha-beta T cells present about two months after transplant.

The TCR was taken from a male patient younger than 18 who had a stem cell transplant for acute lymphoblastic leukemia, so the T cells may come from the graft donor. Specimen: PBMCs, mostly from graft donor cells, collected 180 days after TCRalphabeta/CD19-depleted stem cell transplant. The chain combines TRBV15 with TRBJ1-3; D ambiguous. This CDR3 reads CATSREISGNTIYF. CDR3 in DNA: TGTGCCACCAGCAGAGAGATCTCTGGAAACACCATATATTTT. Complete variable domain (other parts from reference TRBV15 and TRBJ1-3): DAMVIQNPRYQVTQFGKPVTLSCSQTLNHNVMYWYQQKSSQAPKLLFHYYDKDFNNEADTPDNFQSRRPNTSFCFLDIRSPGLGDTAMYLCATSREISGNTIYFGEGSWLTVV.